This TCR beta chain was captured in a study of a mutant IDH1 vaccine in newly diagnosed glioma. Study overall: The treated population exhibited a male proportion of 62.5%, a female proportion of 37.5%, and a mean age of about 40 years. Patients arrived already treated with radiotherapy, temozolomide, or both, most having had both.

Time point given: week 5, during vaccination. Doses consisted of 300 ug of mutant IDH1 20-mer peptide each, paired with topical imiquimod. Using immunoSEQ multiplex PCR, the repertoire was profiled, and TCRdb retains in-frame clones only, with some absent. The profile covers 49,000 or so clones, with around 80% appearing a single time and about 2% taken by the ten largest. On this clone itself: Its matching antigen is unknown.

The specimen was PBMCs, collected from a glioma patient whose treatment included an IDH1 peptide vaccine. This receptor was taken from a woman aged 35 to 49 with glioma.

The CDR3 sequence is CASSQDLLPTGRSYEQYF. Here the CDR3 DNA reads TGCGCCAGCAGCCAGGACTTGCTACCGACAGGGAGGAGCTACGAGCAGTACTTC. The genes are TRBV4-3 and TRBJ2-7, with D perhaps matching TRBD1 (7 bases). CDR1 is LGHNA, CDR2 YSLEER, per germline. The CDR3 totals 18 residues. Deletions cut 3 bases from V and 3 bases from J, with 24 bases between.